This T cell receptor beta chain was sequenced in a study of T cell changes during pregnancy in multiple sclerosis. Sequencing used immunoSEQ multiplex PCR; TCRdb keeps in-frame clones, though not all of them. The sample consists of some 41,000 clones, roughly 93% of them appearing once. CDR1 and CDR2 from the germline V gene are WNHNN and SYGVQD (reference sequence). The CDR3 length is 15 residues. Trimming took off 0 bases at V and 4 bases at J, with 13 bases between the two ends. The chain recombines TRBV10-1 with TRBJ2-7; D tentatively fits TRBD1 or TRBD2 (5 bases each). This receptor was taken from a female donor with multiple sclerosis, enrolled in a pregnancy study. Sample: PBMCs (not recorded whether the cells were cultured). The CDR3 DNA sequence: TGCGCCAGCAGTGAGTCGGGGGTCCTCGGGTACGAGCAGTACTTC. This translates into CASSESGVLGYEQYF.